The 24 T cell receptor beta chains in this list originate from one sample, sequenced in a study of T cell changes during pregnancy in multiple sclerosis. Sequenced by immunoSEQ multiplex PCR; TCRdb stores in-frame clones only, minus some. The table lists under 45,000 clones, 85% to 95% of them singletons. The source material was CD4+ T cells from peripheral blood mononuclear cells, sampled in the third trimester of pregnancy. All receptors derive from a female donor with multiple sclerosis, enrolled in a pregnancy study.

This chain links TRBV10-3 with TRBJ1-2; 7 bases match TRBD1. Germline lookup yields CDR1 ENHRY and CDR2 SYGVKD. CDR3 length: 14 amino acids. V lost 3 bases, J lost 4 bases, and 5 bases stayed unmatched. The CDR3 sequence is CAISERQGGYGYTF. In DNA form, the CDR3 reads TGTGCCATCAGTGAACGACAGGGCGGCTATGGCTACACCTTC.

The chain employs TRBV19 and TRBJ1-1, with TRBD1 matching 9 bases. The CDR3 loop spans 14 amino acids. V lost 4 bases, J lost 5 bases, and 5 bases stayed unmatched. The germline CDR1 and CDR2 sequences are LNHDA and SQIVND (reference sequence). CDR3 in DNA: TGTGCCAGTAGTAGACAGGGGGGGCGGACTGAAGCTTTCTTT. It yields the protein CASSRQGGRTEAFF. The full variable domain, with the rest looked up from reference TRBV19 and TRBJ1-1, is DGGITQSPKYLFRKEGQNVTLSCEQNLNHDAMYWYRQDPGQGLRLIYYSQIVNDFQKGDIAEGYSVSREKKESFPLTVTSAQKNPTAFYLCASSRQGGRTEAFFGQGTRLTVV.

This clone was observed a single time. This sequence joins TRBV6-5 and TRBJ2-3, with 7 positions matching TRBD1. The CDR3 sequence is 14 residues long. CDR1 and CDR2 (germline): MNHEY, SVGAGI. Trimming removed 6 bases from V and 2 bases from J; junction bases left unmatched: 5. The CDR3 reads CASRYGTDTDTQYF. The CDR3 DNA reads as TGTGCCAGCAGATACGGGACAGACACAGATACGCAGTATTTT.

This clone was counted only a few times. This chain uses TRBV19 with TRBJ2-1, with 10 bases aligning to TRBD1. Germline V CDR1 and CDR2: LNHDA, SQIVND (reference sequence). The CDR3 sequence is 16 residues long. V lost 5 bases and J lost 4; bases outside the gene matches: 8. CDR3 sequence reads: CASSQTGQGGYNEQFF. CDR3 sequence (DNA): TGTGCCAGTAGTCAGACCGGACAGGGGGGATACAATGAGCAGTTCTTC.

V usage is TRBV9 and J usage is TRBJ1-1, with 7 bases that match TRBD1. V gave up 4 bases and J gave up 1 base; unmatched junction bases: 7. CDR1 and CDR2 from the germline V gene are SGDLS and YYNGEE. CDR3 length: 15 residues. CDR3 protein: CASSTRTGRNTEAFF. CDR3 coding DNA: TGTGCCAGCAGCACGCGGACAGGAAGGAACACTGAAGCTTTCTTT.

The chain combines TRBV5-5 with TRBJ2-1, with a weak D call TRBD2 (5 bases). The CDR3 length is 17 residues. V dropped 3 bases and J dropped 5 bases, with 21 bases sitting between them. The germline gives CDR1 SGHKS, CDR2 YYEKEE (reference sequence). CDR3 DNA sequence: TGTGCCAGCAGCTCGCCGGGATCTAGGGCTTCTCACAATGAGCAGTTCTTC. The encoded protein is CASSSPGSRASHNEQFF.

J is TRBJ1-1 and V is TRBV6-5; D remains ambiguous. The CDR3 is made up of 14 amino acids. Between the trimmed V and J ends, which lost 2 bases and 1 base, there was a span of 8 bases. Germline V CDR1 and CDR2: MNHEY, SVGAGI. The CDR3 coding sequence is TGTGCCAGCAGTTACCTGGGAGGGAACACTGAAGCTTTCTTT. This translates into CASSYLGGNTEAFF.

The chain has TRBV7-3 and TRBJ2-2; TRBD1 aligns across 10 bases. The length of the CDR3 is 14 residues. Germline trimming cut 6 bases from V and 6 bases from J; bases unmatched to any gene: 4. The germline V gene encodes CDR1 SGHTA and CDR2 FQGTGA. The CDR3 DNA reads TGTGCCAGCAGGGGGACAGGGGAGGCCGGGGAGCTGTTTTTT. It translates to CASRGTGEAGELFF.

This clone showed up just once. The J gene is TRBJ2-5, the V gene TRBV5-1; possible D gene TRBD1, 5 bases. Germline V gene sequence: CDR1 SGHRS, CDR2 YFSETQ. The CDR3 has 14 residues. Trimming left V 4 bases short and J 2 bases short, with 12 bases between. The chain's CDR3 is CASSQRTNQETQYF. CDR3 sequence (DNA): TGCGCCAGCAGCCAGAGGACAAATCAAGAGACCCAGTACTTC. Full variable domain (remainder filled in from reference TRBV5-1 and TRBJ2-5): KAGVTQTPRYLIKTRGQQVTLSCSPISGHRSVSWYQQTPGQGLQFLFEYFSETQRNKGNFPGRFSGRQFSNSRSEMNVSTLELGDSALYLCASSQRTNQETQYFGPGTRLLVL.

This rearrangement joins TRBV6-6 to TRBJ2-1; 14 bases line up with TRBD2. J gave up 12 bases and V 4 bases, and 8 bases lay outside the gene matches. From germline, CDR1 is MNHNY and CDR2 SVGAGI (reference sequence). The CDR3 has 15 amino acids. The CDR3 DNA reads TGTGCCAGCAGTTCTGACGGGACTAGCGGGGGAGGGCAGTTCTTC. Its translation: CASSSDGTSGGGQFF.

The V and J genes are TRBV9 and TRBJ2-7, with TRBD2 matching over 9 bases. V shed 6 bases and J 5 bases; nucleotides not matched to a gene: 12. Germline values: CDR1 SGDLS, CDR2 YYNGEE. This CDR3 has 15 amino acids. The CDR3 sequence is CASTKAGGPLDEQYF. In DNA, the CDR3 is TGTGCCAGCACCAAGGCGGGAGGGCCGTTAGACGAGCAGTACTTC. The full variable domain, its missing parts supplied by reference TRBV9 and TRBJ2-7, is DSGVTQTPKHLITATGQRVTLRCSPRSGDLSVYWYQQSLDQGLQFLIQYYNGEERAKGNILERFSAQQFPDLHSELNLSSLELGDSALYFCASTKAGGPLDEQYFGPGTRLTVT.

V usage is TRBV15 and J usage is TRBJ2-1, with D possibly matching TRBD2 (6 bases). The CDR3 extends over 13 amino acids. Germline loops: CDR1 LNHNV, CDR2 YYDKDF (reference sequence). Trimming shortened V by 7 bases and J by 5 bases, and 12 bases separated the two germline ends. The CDR3 sequence is CATTGGDHNEQFF. The CDR3 region has the DNA TGTGCCACCACAGGAGGGGACCACAATGAGCAGTTCTTC. The variable domain in full, completed from reference TRBV15 and TRBJ2-1, reads DAMVIQNPRYQVTQFGKPVTLSCSQTLNHNVMYWYQQKSSQAPKLLFHYYDKDFNNEADTPDNFQSRRPNTSFCFLDIRSPGLGDTAMYLCATTGGDHNEQFFGPGTRLTVL.

V is TRBV6-6 and J is TRBJ1-4, with D tentatively TRBD1 (6 bases). Trimming removed 10 bases at V and 6 bases at J, with 15 bases between. The CDR3 totals 13 residues. Germline lookup yields CDR1 MNHNY and CDR2 SVGAGI (reference sequence). CDR3 loop: CATMAGADEKLFF. The CDR3 DNA follows: TGTGCCACCATGGCAGGGGCGGATGAAAAACTGTTTTTT.

The CDR3 nucleotides read TGTGCCAGCAGTTTGGGGGGTATAAGCTCCTACGAGCAGTACTTC. It translates to CASSLGGISSYEQYF. The genes are TRBV28 and TRBJ2-7, with D maybe TRBD2 (6 bases). Trimming stripped 3 bases from V and 0 bases from J, with 12 bases between. There are 15 residues in the CDR3. Germline V gene lookup returns CDR1 MDHEN and CDR2 SYDVKM.

The chain couples TRBV5-4 to TRBJ2-3, with TRBD2 matching over 12 bases. Germline loops: CDR1 SGHNT, CDR2 YYREEE (reference sequence). The CDR3 extends over 17 amino acids. The ends lost 1 base at V and 1 base at J; junction bases unmatched: 4. This CDR3 reads CASSLKLAGGGTDTQYF. DNA for the CDR3: TGTGCCAGCAGCTTGAAACTAGCGGGGGGCGGCACAGATACGCAGTATTTT.

J is TRBJ1-4 and V is TRBV2, with 7 bases aligning to TRBD1. Germline values: CDR1 SNHLY, CDR2 FYNNEI. CDR3 length: 15 residues. Trimming at V came to 3 bases and at J to 4 bases, leaving 5 bases not matched to a gene. CDR3 coding DNA: TGTGCCAGCAGTGATAGGGGGCTAGGTAATGAAAAACTGTTTTTT. Translated: CASSDRGLGNEKLFF.

This chain joins TRBV6-6 and TRBJ1-5; no firm D call. The CDR3 contains 15 residues. The V end was cut by 2 bases, the J end by 1 base, with 9 bases between. CDR1 is MNHNY and CDR2 is SVGAGI in the germline V gene (reference sequence). CDR3 sequence (DNA): TGTGCCAGCAGTTACGGCCCGGGGAGCAATCAGCCCCAGCATTTT. Translated: CASSYGPGSNQPQHF.

V usage is TRBV29-1 and J usage is TRBJ1-2; TRBD1 is a possible D gene (6 bases). Trimming pared 3 bases from V and 4 bases from J, leaving 18 bases between. Germline V gene lookup returns CDR1 SQVTM and CDR2 ANQGSEA. This CDR3 is 15 amino acids long. CDR3 in DNA: TGCAGCGTTGACCACTGGGCAGGGGTAGGCTATGGCTACACCTTC. Its protein is CSVDHWAGVGYGYTF.

The chain uses TRBV4-3 and TRBJ1-4; 8 positions agree with TRBD1. V trimming: 4 bases; J trimming: 7 bases; junction bases outside the gene matches: 23. This CDR3 region has 20 residues. CDR1 and CDR2 (germline): LGHNA, YSLEER. The CDR3 DNA is TGCGCCAGCAGCCGAAGGGGACAGGCGGCCGGGGCCCGGAGCGCTGAAAAACTGTTTTTT. Its protein is CASSRRGQAAGARSAEKLFF.

The chain joins TRBV5-1 to TRBJ1-1; TRBD1 might be the D (5 bases). Germline V gene data show CDR1 as SGHRS and CDR2 as YFSETQ. Trimming left V 0 bases short and J 0 bases short, with 9 bases between. The CDR3 is 15 residues long. CDR3 sequence reads: CASSLGRQLNTEAFF. The CDR3 region has the DNA TGCGCCAGCAGCTTGGGACGACAGCTGAACACTGAAGCTTTCTTT. The full variable domain, rest sourced from reference TRBV5-1 and TRBJ1-1, is KAGVTQTPRYLIKTRGQQVTLSCSPISGHRSVSWYQQTPGQGLQFLFEYFSETQRNKGNFPGRFSGRQFSNSRSEMNVSTLELGDSALYLCASSLGRQLNTEAFFGQGTRLTVV.

The chain uses TRBV6-1 and TRBJ2-1; tentative D call: TRBD2 (6 bases). Per the germline V gene, CDR1 is MNHNS and CDR2 is SASEGT. Trimming left V 7 bases short and J 1 base short, with 14 bases between. CDR3 length: 15 residues. The CDR3 sequence is CASTWRGRSYNEQFF. The CDR3 bases are TGTGCCAGCACTTGGCGGGGTCGATCCTACAATGAGCAGTTCTTC.

The chain recombines TRBV4-2 with TRBJ2-7; D is possibly TRBD1 (5 bases). Trimming removed 0 bases at V and 3 bases at J, with 15 bases between. Germline V gene lookup returns CDR1 LGHNA and CDR2 YNFKEQ. The length of the CDR3 is 16 residues. CDR3 sequence: CASSQDGQGFSYEQYF. CDR3 coding DNA: TGTGCCAGCAGCCAAGATGGGCAGGGATTTAGCTACGAGCAGTACTTC.

The rearrangement links TRBV4-2 to TRBJ2-1, with 11 bases lining up with TRBD2. The CDR3 totals 17 residues. From germline, CDR1 is LGHNA and CDR2 YNFKEQ. J was trimmed by 5 bases and V by 2 bases; bases with no gene match: 8. CDR3 in amino acids: CASSQRLAGGHNNEQFF. The CDR3 DNA reads as TGTGCCAGCAGCCAACGGCTAGCGGGAGGCCACAACAATGAGCAGTTCTTC.

This clone was found a few times. The chain combines TRBV14 with TRBJ2-3; TRBD1 aligns across 9 bases. Germline CDR1 and CDR2: SGHDN and FVKESK. The trim removed 5 bases at V and 5 bases at J, leaving 5 bases unmatched. The CDR3 is made up of 14 amino acids. The CDR3 sequence is CASSMGQGGDTQYF. DNA for the CDR3: TGTGCCAGCAGCATGGGACAGGGTGGAGATACGCAGTATTTT.